These 20 T cell receptor beta chains were all obtained from the same sample, sequenced in a study of T-cell reconstitution after alpha-beta-depleted transplantation in children. It was with unique molecular identifiers that the TCRbeta library was prepared. From the PCR reads, TCRdb called clonotypes with MiXCR, one entry per CDR3 protein. The sample lists approximately 510,000 distinct CDR3 sequences, around 20% occurring once. The source material was PBMCs from the stem cell graft donor, sampled from the stem cell graft. The receptors were gathered from a human donor who donated a stem cell graft to a child with acute lymphoblastic leukemia.

V gene TRBV7-9 combines with J gene TRBJ1-1; the D gene is possibly TRBD1 (5 bases). The CDR3 has 14 residues. Per the germline V gene, CDR1 is SEHNR and CDR2 is FQNEAQ (reference sequence). Deletions cut 5 bases from V and 5 bases from J, with 15 bases between. The CDR3 nucleotides read TGTGCCAGCAGCCAAGGCCCCGAGGGGACTGAAGCTTTCTTT. Amino acids: CASSQGPEGTEAFF.

This clonotype has at least ten counts. The chain combines TRBV20-1 with TRBJ2-1; 13 nucleotides agree with TRBD2. The CDR3 length is 15 residues. Germline CDR1 reads DFQATT; CDR2 reads SNEGSKA (reference sequence). Losses at the gene ends were 7 bases for V and 3 bases for J; bases not matched to a gene: 6. The CDR3 sequence is CSGMGLAGIYNEQFF. In DNA form, the CDR3 reads TGCAGTGGGATGGGACTAGCGGGGATCTACAATGAGCAGTTCTTC.

This clonotype has more than one count but fewer than ten. The chain joins TRBV4-1 to TRBJ2-7; D call uncertain. This CDR3 region has 13 residues. Germline V lookup: CDR1 MGHRA, CDR2 YSYEKL. Deletions cut 0 bases from V and 6 bases from J, with 9 bases between. CDR3 region: CASSQDSWGEQYF. CDR3 coding DNA: TGCGCCAGCAGCCAAGATTCTTGGGGCGAGCAGTACTTC.

This clonotype has more than one count but fewer than ten. The chain recombines TRBV2 with TRBJ2-2, with D perhaps TRBD2 (5 bases). CDR3 size: 13 residues. The V gene's germline CDR1 is SNHLY and CDR2 FYNNEI. With 6 bases removed from V and 4 bases from J, the gap between germline ends came to 9 bases. CDR3 sequence reads: CASRQTSTGELFF. The DNA for the CDR3 is TGTGCCAGCAGGCAAACTAGCACCGGGGAGCTGTTTTTT. The full variable domain, with the rest looked up from reference TRBV2 and TRBJ2-2, is EPEVTQTPSHQVTQMGQEVILRCVPISNHLYFYWYRQILGQKVEFLVSFYNNEISEKSEIFDDQFSVERPDGSNFTLKIRSTKLEDSAMYFCASRQTSTGELFFGEGSRLTVL.

This clonotype was observed many times. This chain joins TRBV12-3 or TRBV12-4 and TRBJ2-1, with 11 nucleotides matching TRBD2. CDR3 size: 15 residues. Losses at the gene ends were 7 bases for V and 13 bases for J; bases not matched to a gene: 15. The CDR3 sequence is CASTLLAGVPSSQFF. CDR3 nucleotides: TGTGCCAGCACCCTACTAGCGGGAGTTCCGTCTTCCCAGTTCTTC.

This clonotype was seen many times. The V gene is TRBV20-1, the J gene TRBJ2-7, with a tentative D call TRBD2 (5 bases). CDR1 is DFQATT and CDR2 is SNEGSKA in the germline V gene (reference sequence). V was pared by 2 bases and J by 0 bases, with 11 bases between. This CDR3 has 14 amino acids. In DNA form, the CDR3 reads TGCAGTGCTAGAACCCCTGGACTCTCCTACGAGCAGTACTTC. Translating it yields CSARTPGLSYEQYF.

The V call is TRBV5-5, the J call TRBJ2-2; no clear D. The V and J ends lost 4 bases and 1 base respectively, with 5 bases between them. CDR3 length: 13 residues. From germline, CDR1 is SGHKS and CDR2 YYEKEE (reference sequence). For the CDR3, the DNA is TGTGCCAGCAGCCGCTGGAACACCGGGGAGCTGTTTTTT. It codes for CASSRWNTGELFF.

V and J are TRBV20-1 and TRBJ2-3; D not certain. V lost 6 bases and J lost 4, with 20 bases in between. This CDR3 region has 15 residues. CDR1 is DFQATT and CDR2 is SNEGSKA in the germline V gene (reference sequence). CDR3 nucleotide sequence: TGCAGTGCCAGCCCCCCTAGATTGGGCCCAGATACGCAGTATTTT. It translates to CSASPPRLGPDTQYF.

The chain links TRBV19 to TRBJ2-1; 7 positions agree with TRBD2. Germline V gene data show CDR1 as LNHDA and CDR2 as SQIVND (reference sequence). The CDR3 sequence is 15 residues long. The trim removed 5 bases at V and 6 bases at J, leaving 10 bases unmatched. The CDR3 nucleotides read TGTGCCAGTAGTGCGCTAGCGGTATGGAGCAATGAGCAGTTCTTC. The encoded protein is CASSALAVWSNEQFF.

This sequence joins TRBV5-6 and TRBJ2-7, with no clear D. The CDR3 extends over 12 amino acids. Germline V CDR1 and CDR2: SGHDT, YYEEEE. Trimming took off 4 bases at V and 7 bases at J, with 12 bases between the two ends. CDR3 loop: CASSPNWVEQYF. The CDR3 DNA is TGTGCCAGCAGCCCCAATTGGGTTGAGCAGTACTTC.

This chain uses TRBV5-1 with TRBJ1-6; weak D call: TRBD1 (6 bases). This CDR3 has 14 residues. CDR1 SGHRS and CDR2 YFSETQ come from the germline V gene. Trimming removed 3 bases at V and 9 bases at J, with 13 bases between. CDR3 bases: TGCGCCAGCAGCTCCGGACAGCGACTTTCACCCCTCCACTTT. Protein sequence: CASSSGQRLSPLHF.

This clonotype was counted a few times. The chain is built from TRBV5-1 and TRBJ2-1; a possible D gene is TRBD2 (6 bases). The V and J ends lost 7 bases and 4 bases respectively, with 15 bases between them. This CDR3 has 14 amino acids. Looked up from germline, CDR1 is SGHRS and CDR2 is YFSETQ. CDR3 protein: CASGSFGTYNEQFF. CDR3 coding DNA: TGCGCCAGCGGATCTTTCGGGACTTACAATGAGCAGTTCTTC. Looking up the rest from reference TRBV5-1 and TRBJ2-1 gives the full variable domain: KAGVTQTPRYLIKTRGQQVTLSCSPISGHRSVSWYQQTPGQGLQFLFEYFSETQRNKGNFPGRFSGRQFSNSRSEMNVSTLELGDSALYLCASGSFGTYNEQFFGPGTRLTVL.

The V call is TRBV3-1, the J call TRBJ2-7; TRBD1 is a possible D gene (6 bases). Trimming stripped 0 bases from V and 7 bases from J, with 10 bases between. The CDR3 extends over 13 amino acids. The V gene's germline CDR1 is LGHDT and CDR2 YNNKEL (reference sequence). CDR3 amino acids: CASSQDRGWEQYF. The CDR3 DNA sequence: TGTGCCAGCAGCCAAGACAGGGGCTGGGAGCAGTACTTC.

Concerning this clonotype: One end of the junction is discordant with germline, which a read error may explain. The V gene is TRBV7-8, the J gene TRBJ1-3, with D possibly being TRBD1 (5 bases). CDR1 is SGHVS and CDR2 is FQNEAQ in the germline V gene. CDR3 length: 16 amino acids. CDR3 in amino acids: CSSSFLRGPSGNTIYF. CDR3 DNA sequence: TGTTCCAGCAGCTTTCTAAGGGGCCCTTCTGGAAACACCATATATTTT.

A few counts support this clonotype. J is TRBJ1-5 and V is TRBV7-9; D is unresolved. The CDR3 has 12 amino acids. The V gene's germline CDR1 is SEHNR and CDR2 FQNEAQ (reference sequence). V was shortened by 6 bases and J by 8 bases, with 11 bases between the two germline ends. The CDR3 DNA sequence: TGTGCCAGCAGTTTCCCAGAGGAGCCCCAGCATTTT. Its translation: CASSFPEEPQHF. Full variable domain (missing parts from reference TRBV7-9 and TRBJ1-5): DTGVSQNPRHKITKRGQNVTFRCDPISEHNRLYWYRQTLGQGPEFLTYFQNEAQLEKSRLLSDRFSAERPKGSFSTLEIQRTEQGDSAMYLCASSFPEEPQHFGDGTRLSIL.

The gene calls are TRBV5-1 and TRBJ1-2, with D hard to call. V was pared by 0 bases and J by 8 bases, with 20 bases between. The CDR3 spans 16 residues. Germline CDR1 and CDR2: SGHRS and YFSETQ. CDR3 in DNA: TGCGCCAGCAGCTTGGCCGTCACCTTCGGAGGCGACGGCTACACCTTC. This encodes CASSLAVTFGGDGYTF. The whole variable domain, filled in from reference TRBV5-1 and TRBJ1-2, reads KAGVTQTPRYLIKTRGQQVTLSCSPISGHRSVSWYQQTPGQGLQFLFEYFSETQRNKGNFPGRFSGRQFSNSRSEMNVSTLELGDSALYLCASSLAVTFGGDGYTFGSGTRLTVV.

This chain joins TRBV12-3 or TRBV12-4 and TRBJ2-3; 7 nucleotides align to TRBD2. The V gene end was trimmed by 4 bases and the J gene end by 2 bases; junction bases not matched to a gene: 6. This CDR3 contains 15 residues. The DNA for the CDR3 is TGTGCCAGCAGTTCGGGGGGACTTCCCACAGATACGCAGTATTTT. Translated: CASSSGGLPTDTQYF.

This sequence joins TRBV5-1 and TRBJ1-1; D gene unclear. Between the trimmed V and J ends, which lost 4 bases and 0 bases, there was a span of 10 bases. Germline lookup yields CDR1 SGHRS and CDR2 YFSETQ. CDR3 size: 14 residues. The CDR3 region is CASSGENLNTEAFF. The CDR3, as DNA: TGCGCCAGCAGCGGCGAGAACCTGAACACTGAAGCTTTCTTT.

V usage is TRBV20-1 and J usage is TRBJ1-1, with D possibly being TRBD1 (6 bases). The CDR3 has 10 amino acids. The germline V gene has CDR1 DFQATT and CDR2 SNEGSKA (reference sequence). The CDR3 DNA is TGCCTCGGACAGACCACTGAAGCTTTCTTT. Translation: CLGQTTEAFF.

This clonotype occurred a few times. The rearrangement links TRBV29-1 to TRBJ1-2; D perhaps matches TRBD1 (5 bases). CDR1 is SQVTM and CDR2 is ANQGSEA in the germline V gene. V was clipped by 5 bases and J by 4 bases, with 14 bases between them. The CDR3 length is 13 residues. The CDR3 sequence is CSVPARAIYGYTF. The DNA of the CDR3 is TGCAGCGTTCCGGCCAGGGCCATCTATGGCTACACCTTC. Full variable domain (missing parts from reference TRBV29-1 and TRBJ1-2): SAVISQKPSRDICQRGTSLTIQCQVDSQVTMMFWYRQQPGQSLTLIATANQGSEATYESGFVIDKFPISRPNLTFSTLTVSNMSPEDSSIYLCSVPARAIYGYTFGSGTRLTVV.